This T cell receptor (beta chain) emerged from a study of T-cell memory formation after mild COVID-19. About the study: TCR clusters were largely donor specific.

Findings and caveats of the study: Day 15 to 85 contracting clones showed balanced CD4/CD8; later expanders leaned CD4+. Nothing showed for sure that second-wave clones peaking on day 37 were SARS-CoV-2 specific. CD4+ clones that contracted lay mainly in CM and EM; CD8+ ones lay in EMRA.

This clonotype showed up just a few times. Its cognate antigen is unknown. Germline and junction disagree at one end, which may indicate a read error. MiXCR, applied by TCRdb to the 5' RACE reads, yields one record per CDR3 protein. The profile shows around 440,000 distinct CDR3 sequences, about 20% of them singletons. The germline V gene encodes CDR1 KGHSH and CDR2 LQKENI. CDR3 length: 14 amino acids. Sequencing was performed on PBMCs or a T cell subset sorted from them (not recorded which). This chain joins TRBV18 and TRBJ2-7, with D unclear. The receptor was derived from an adult woman who had mild COVID-19 (a few samples of this study predate the infection). Cell type and time point are not known. CDR3 in amino acids: CASSSPSSSYEQYF. The DNA for the CDR3 is TGTGCCAGCTCATCACCCAGCAGCTCCTACGAGCAGTACTTC.